This T cell receptor beta chain comes out of a study of blood T cell repertoires in COVID-19. Data came from immunoSEQ multiplex PCR; TCRdb stores just in-frame clones and leaves some out. The profile shows about 99,000 clones, roughly 79% of them singletons. The CDR3 is made up of 16 amino acids. With V trimmed by 3 bases and J by 4 bases, 8 bases remained unmatched. Germline V lookup: CDR1 SGHTA, CDR2 FQGNSA. The sample taken for sequencing was peripheral blood. This receptor was taken from a man aged 80 or over with COVID-19, enrolled during active disease. The chain uses TRBV7-2 and TRBJ2-4, with 8 positions matching TRBD1. As DNA, the CDR3 is TGTGCCAGCAGCTTCGACCTCAGGACAGGGAAAAACATTCAGTACTTC. Translated: CASSFDLRTGKNIQYF. The full variable domain, in which reference TRBV7-2 and TRBJ2-4 provide the parts outside the CDR3, is GAGVSQSPSNKVTEKGKDVELRCDPISGHTALYWYRQSLGQGLEFLIYFQGNSAPDKSGLPSDRFSAERTGGSVSTLTIQRTQQEDSAVYLCASSFDLRTGKNIQYFGAGTRLSVL.